The next 10 T cell receptor beta chains were all read from a single sample in a study of T cell responses to AZD1222 COVID-19 vaccine (dated by TCRdb to the early 2020s). Interpreted using the paper, the time point label stands for: baseline before first vaccination. Libraries were made using the immunoSEQ multiplex PCR assay. The source is immuneACCESS, and TCRdb retained only in-frame sequences with V and J called. Part of the clones is not carried over; for the studies checked, unresolved V genes explain less than half of this, and the remainder is unexplained. The sample profile shows approximately 160,000 clones; about nine tenths of them were found once. Of the sample, less than 2.5% falls within the top ten clones. The input for sequencing was peripheral blood, taken on day 0 of AZD1222 vaccination. The receptors shown here come from an adult in good health.

A single count supports this clone. The chain recombines TRBV19 with TRBJ1-1; 9 bases fit TRBD1. The CDR3 runs to 13 residues. Germline CDR1 is LNHDA and CDR2 is SQIVND (reference sequence). The J segment lost 3 bases and the V segment lost 8 bases, leaving 4 bases of the junction unmatched. CDR3 in amino acids: CASSGQGYTEAFF. The CDR3 DNA reads TGTGCCAGTTCGGGACAGGGCTACACTGAAGCTTTCTTT.

The chain joins TRBV5-6 to TRBJ2-1; no reliable D call. Germline V gene data show CDR1 as SGHDT and CDR2 as YYEEEE. The V gene lost 5 bases and the J gene lost 4 bases, with 4 bases spanning the gap. CDR3 length equals 11 residues. The CDR3 DNA reads TGTGCCAGCAGGGGTTACAATGAGCAGTTCTTC. It is translated as CASRGYNEQFF.

The chain carries TRBV6-4 and TRBJ2-1, with 11 bases matching TRBD2. CDR1 is MRHNA and CDR2 is SNTAGT in the germline V gene. V lost 4 bases, J lost 7 bases, and 6 bases stayed unmatched. This CDR3 has 15 residues. The CDR3: CASSALAGERNEQFF. The CDR3 DNA sequence: TGTGCCAGCAGTGCACTAGCGGGAGAGAGGAATGAGCAGTTCTTC.

The chain is built from TRBV29-1 and TRBJ2-1; D unresolved. Germline V gene lookup returns CDR1 SQVTM and CDR2 ANQGSEA. The CDR3 has 14 amino acids. Between the trimmed V and J ends, which lost 8 bases and 0 bases, there was a span of 14 bases. The CDR3 DNA reads as TGCAGCACTACTGACGTGGCCTCCTACAATGAGCAGTTCTTC. This codes for CSTTDVASYNEQFF.

The chain recombines TRBV4-2 with TRBJ2-4; TRBD2 aligns across 8 bases. CDR1 is LGHNA and CDR2 is YNFKEQ in the germline V gene. The CDR3 loop spans 15 amino acids. V trimming: 4 bases; J trimming: 3 bases; junction bases outside the gene matches: 5. CDR3 region: CASSPGGADKNIQYF. CDR3 DNA: TGTGCCAGCAGCCCGGGGGGGGCCGACAAAAACATTCAGTACTTC.

The V call is TRBV4-1, the J call TRBJ1-4; 10 bases are a match to TRBD1. This CDR3 comprises 15 residues. The germline V gene encodes CDR1 MGHRA and CDR2 YSYEKL. Trimming took 1 base from V and 7 from J; bases not matched to a gene: 3. CDR3 region: CASSQADRGTEKLFF. CDR3 DNA sequence: TGCGCCAGCAGCCAAGCGGACAGGGGGACTGAAAAACTGTTTTTT.

The rearrangement joins TRBV3-1 (or the pseudogene TRBV3-2) to TRBJ1-2; 7 nucleotides align to TRBD1. Germline loops: CDR1 LGHDT, CDR2 YNNKEL (reference sequence). There are 14 residues in the CDR3. Unmatched junction bases numbered 9, after V lost 7 bases and J lost 4 bases. The CDR3 coding sequence is TGTGCCAGCACCTCCAGGGGGGGTGGCTATGGCTACACCTTC. It encodes CASTSRGGGYGYTF.

This clone showed up many times. The genes are TRBV4-3 and TRBJ1-3, with D possibly TRBD1 on 6 matching bases. The CDR3 contains 15 residues. V was pared by 1 base and J by 4 bases, with 11 bases between. Germline assignment: CDR1 LGHNA and CDR2 YSLEER. The CDR3, as DNA: TGCGCCAGCAGCCAAGTGGGGGGCGCAGGAAACACCATATATTTT. This encodes CASSQVGGAGNTIYF.

The chain combines TRBV6-2 or TRBV6-3 with TRBJ2-2; 11 bases align to TRBD2. Trimming removed 4 bases from V and 6 bases from J; junction bases left unmatched: 7. The CDR3 is 16 amino acids. Germline lookup yields CDR1 MNHEY and CDR2 SVGEGT. CDR3 amino acids: CASSSSGRLLSGELFF. CDR3 DNA sequence: TGTGCCAGCAGTTCTAGCGGGAGGTTGTTGTCCGGGGAGCTGTTTTTT.

The gene calls are TRBV7-2 and TRBJ1-5, with no clear D. Per the germline V gene, CDR1 is SGHTA and CDR2 is FQGNSA. Deletions cut 1 base from V and 4 bases from J, with 5 bases between. CDR3 size: 13 residues. CDR3 residues: CASSLGLNQPQHF. CDR3 bases: TGTGCCAGCAGCTTAGGTTTGAATCAGCCCCAGCATTTT.